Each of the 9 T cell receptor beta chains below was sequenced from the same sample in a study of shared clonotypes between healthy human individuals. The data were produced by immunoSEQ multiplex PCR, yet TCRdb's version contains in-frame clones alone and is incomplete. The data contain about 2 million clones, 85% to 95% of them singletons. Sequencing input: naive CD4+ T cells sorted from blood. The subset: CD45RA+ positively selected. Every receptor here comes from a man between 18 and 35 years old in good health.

DNA of the CDR3: TGTGCCAGTAGTAACCAGGGAGTCACTGAAGCTTTCTTT. Amino acid sequence: CASSNQGVTEAFF. This chain connects TRBV19 to TRBJ1-1; tentatively, D is TRBD1 (5 bases). With 4 bases removed from V and 4 bases from J, the gap between germline ends came to 10 bases. The CDR3 is 13 residues long. Germline V CDR1 and CDR2: LNHDA, SQIVND (reference sequence).

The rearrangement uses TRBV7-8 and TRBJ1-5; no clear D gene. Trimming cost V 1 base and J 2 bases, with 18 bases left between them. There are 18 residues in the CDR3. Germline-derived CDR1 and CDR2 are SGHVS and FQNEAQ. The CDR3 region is CASSLEVARAKGNQPQHF. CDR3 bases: TGTGCCAGCAGCTTAGAAGTTGCCCGGGCAAAGGGCAATCAGCCCCAGCATTTT. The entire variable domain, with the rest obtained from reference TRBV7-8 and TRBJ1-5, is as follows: GAGVSQSPRYKVAKRGQDVALRCDPISGHVSLFWYQQALGQGPEFLTYFQNEAQLDKSGLPSDRFFAERPEGSVSTLKIQRTQQEDSAVYLCASSLEVARAKGNQPQHFGDGTRLSIL.

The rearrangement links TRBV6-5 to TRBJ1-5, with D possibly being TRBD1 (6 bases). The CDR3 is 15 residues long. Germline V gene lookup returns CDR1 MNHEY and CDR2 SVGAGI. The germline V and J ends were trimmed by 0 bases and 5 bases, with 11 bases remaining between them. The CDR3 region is CASSYSPGGDQPQHF. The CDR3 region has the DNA TGTGCCAGCAGTTACTCGCCCGGGGGCGATCAGCCCCAGCATTTT.

CDR3 sequence: CATSLGTQADGYTF. CDR3 bases: TGTGCCACCAGCCTCGGGACCCAGGCTGATGGCTACACCTTC. The V gene is TRBV15, the J gene TRBJ1-2, with D maybe TRBD1 (5 bases). The CDR3 runs to 14 residues. Germline V lookup: CDR1 LNHNV, CDR2 YYDKDF (reference sequence). Trimming took 5 bases from V and 6 from J, leaving 16 bases between them. Filled out from reference TRBV15 and TRBJ1-2, the complete variable domain reads DAMVIQNPRYQVTQFGKPVTLSCSQTLNHNVMYWYQQKSSQAPKLLFHYYDKDFNNEADTPDNFQSRRPNTSFCFLDIRSPGLGDTAMYLCATSLGTQADGYTFGSGTRLTVV.

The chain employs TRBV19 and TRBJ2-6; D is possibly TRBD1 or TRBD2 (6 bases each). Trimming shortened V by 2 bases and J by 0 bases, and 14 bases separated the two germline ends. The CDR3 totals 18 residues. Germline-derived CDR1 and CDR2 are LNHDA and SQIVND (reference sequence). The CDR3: CASSILPGALSGANVLTF. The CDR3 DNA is TGTGCCAGTAGTATACTACCGGGGGCCCTCTCTGGGGCCAACGTCCTGACTTTC.

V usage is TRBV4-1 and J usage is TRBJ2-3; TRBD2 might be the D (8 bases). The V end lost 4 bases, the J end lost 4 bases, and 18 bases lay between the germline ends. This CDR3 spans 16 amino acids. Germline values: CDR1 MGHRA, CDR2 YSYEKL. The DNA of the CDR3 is TGCGCCAGCAGCCGGGGGACAGCGGGAGTGGCAGATACGCAGTATTTT. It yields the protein CASSRGTAGVADTQYF.

The CDR3 DNA reads as TGTGCCAGCAGTGGGACAGGGGCCTACAATGAGCAGTTCTTC. Protein: CASSGTGAYNEQFF. The chain uses TRBV28 and TRBJ2-1; TRBD1 matches at 10 bases. CDR1 and CDR2 (germline): MDHEN, SYDVKM. Trimming removed 5 bases from V and 2 bases from J; junction bases left unmatched: 0. This CDR3 is built from 14 residues.

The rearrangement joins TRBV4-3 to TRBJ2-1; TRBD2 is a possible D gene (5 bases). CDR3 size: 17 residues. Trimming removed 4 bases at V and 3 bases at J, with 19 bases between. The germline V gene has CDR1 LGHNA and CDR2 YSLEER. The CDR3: CASSRWNGGPSYNEQFF. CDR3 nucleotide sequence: TGCGCCAGCAGCCGGTGGAATGGAGGCCCCAGCTACAATGAGCAGTTCTTC.

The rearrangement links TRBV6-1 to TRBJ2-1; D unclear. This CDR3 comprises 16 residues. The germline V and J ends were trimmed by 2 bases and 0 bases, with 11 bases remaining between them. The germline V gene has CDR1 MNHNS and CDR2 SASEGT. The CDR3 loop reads CASSERTLNSYNEQFF. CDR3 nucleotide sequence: TGTGCCAGCAGTGAACGGACCTTGAACTCCTACAATGAGCAGTTCTTC.